The present TCR beta chain was sequenced within a study of human T cells and chemical hapten exposure. The CDR3 covers 15 residues. V shed 4 bases and J 6 bases; nucleotides not matched to a gene: 10. CDR1 LGHDT and CDR2 YNNKEL come from the germline V gene (reference sequence). Time point indicated: patch test 1, 2 weeks after DPC sensitization. Specified treatment: therapeutic diphenylcyclopropenone sensitization with weekly scalp DPC. This clonotype was seen repeatedly, ten times or more. TCRdb re-called the RACE reads through MiXCR, storing one row per CDR3 protein. The data hold 380,000 or so distinct CDR3 sequences, with 4% to 5.5% observed a single time.

The material sequenced was whole blood, taken in connection with sensitization to the hapten diphenylcyclopropenone (DPC). The receptor's source is a woman aged 45-65 years with alopecia areata. Some clones in this sample may be carry-over from other donors' samples. The chain joins TRBV3-1 to TRBJ1-2; TRBD1 agrees at 8 bases. In DNA, the CDR3 is TGTGCCAGCAGCCCACCGGACAGGGTGAACAATGGCTACACCTTC. It yields the protein CASSPPDRVNNGYTF.